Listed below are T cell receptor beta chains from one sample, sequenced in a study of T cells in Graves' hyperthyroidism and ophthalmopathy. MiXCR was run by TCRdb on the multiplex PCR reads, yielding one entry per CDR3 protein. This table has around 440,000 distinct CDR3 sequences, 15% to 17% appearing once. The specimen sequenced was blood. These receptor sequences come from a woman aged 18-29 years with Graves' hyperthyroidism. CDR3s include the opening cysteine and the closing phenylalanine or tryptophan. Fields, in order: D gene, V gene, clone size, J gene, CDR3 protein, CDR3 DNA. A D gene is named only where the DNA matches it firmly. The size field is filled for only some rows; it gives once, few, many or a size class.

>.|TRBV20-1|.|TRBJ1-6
CSARGGFGNSPLHF
TGCAGTGCTAGAGGAGGGTTTGGTAATTCACCCCTCCACTTT
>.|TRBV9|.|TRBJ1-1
CASSPREGSEAFF
TGTGCCAGCAGTCCGAGGGAGGGCTCTGAAGCTTTCTTT
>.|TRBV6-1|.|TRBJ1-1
CASWGMIGAEAFF
TGTGCCAGCTGGGGAATGATTGGCGCTGAAGCTTTCTTT
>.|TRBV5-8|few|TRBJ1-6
CASSTLRAHWNSPLHF
TGTGCCAGCAGCACACTCCGGGCCCACTGGAATTCACCCCTCCACTTT
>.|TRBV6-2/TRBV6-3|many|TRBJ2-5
CASSKPRYPAGETQYF
TGTGCCAGCAGCAAACCCAGGTACCCCGCCGGGGAGACCCAGTACTTC
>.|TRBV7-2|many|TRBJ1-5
CASSLSNRDEPQHF
TGTGCCAGCAGCTTAAGTAACCGGGACGAGCCCCAGCATTTT
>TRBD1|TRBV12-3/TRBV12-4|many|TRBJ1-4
CASSLGQGAGLGEKLFF
TGTGCCAGCAGTTTGGGCCAGGGGGCAGGGTTAGGTGAAAAACTGTTTTTT
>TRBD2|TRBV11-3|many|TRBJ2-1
CARRAGGSSYNEQFF
TGTGCCAGGCGAGCGGGAGGAAGCTCCTACAATGAGCAGTTCTTC
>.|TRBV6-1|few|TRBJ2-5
CASSYAQETQYF
TGTGCCAGCAGTTACGCGCAAGAGACCCAGTACTTC
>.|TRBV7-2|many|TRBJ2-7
CASSLGGASYEQYF
TGTGCCAGCAGCTTAGGGGGGGCGTCTTACGAGCAGTACTTC
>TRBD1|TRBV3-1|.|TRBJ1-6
CASSSGTEDSPLHF
TGTGCCAGCAGCTCCGGGACAGAGGATTCACCCCTCCACTTT
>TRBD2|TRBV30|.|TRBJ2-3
CAWSAGGGSSTDTQYF
TGTGCCTGGAGCGCCGGGGGGGGGTCGAGCACAGATACGCAGTATTTT
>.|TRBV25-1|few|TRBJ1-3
CASTRLGNTIYF
TGTGCCAGCACCCGACTTGGAAACACCATATATTTT
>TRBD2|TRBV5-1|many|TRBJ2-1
CASSLGLAGGHNEQFF
TGCGCCAGCAGCTTGGGACTAGCGGGAGGTCACAATGAGCAGTTCTTC
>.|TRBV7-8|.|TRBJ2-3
CASSLGRFGSTDTQYF
TGTGCCAGCAGCTTAGGCCGGTTTGGCAGCACAGATACGCAGTATTTT
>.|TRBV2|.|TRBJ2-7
CASSVVSGSSYEQYF
TGTGCCAGCAGTGTTGTAAGCGGGTCGTCCTACGAGCAGTACTTC
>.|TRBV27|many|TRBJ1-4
CASSPRPLREKLFF
TGTGCCAGCAGTCCCCGGCCCCTCCGTGAAAAACTGTTTTTT
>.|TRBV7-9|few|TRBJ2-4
CASSLSRERGLNIQYF
TGTGCCAGCAGCTTATCCAGGGAAAGGGGCCTAAACATTCAGTACTTC
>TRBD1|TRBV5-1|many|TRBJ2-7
CASSWGDRALNRRVIPYEQYF
TGCGCCAGCAGCTGGGGGGACAGGGCACTTAACCGCCGGGTAATTCCCTACGAGCAGTACTTC
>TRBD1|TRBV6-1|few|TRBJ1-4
CASRREPGGVWEKLFF
TGTGCCAGCAGGCGAGAACCAGGGGGCGTTTGGGAAAAACTGTTTTTT
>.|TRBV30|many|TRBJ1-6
CAWAGDGRNSPLHF
TGTGCCTGGGCAGGGGATGGAAGGAATTCACCCCTCCACTTT
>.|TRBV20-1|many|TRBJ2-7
CSAPREGLREQYF
TGCAGTGCTCCAAGAGAGGGCTTGCGGGAGCAGTACTTC
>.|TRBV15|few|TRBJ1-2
CATSRVARGDYGYTF
TGTGCCACCAGCAGAGTTGCGAGGGGAGACTATGGCTACACCTTC
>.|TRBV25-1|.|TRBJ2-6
CASSDTFSGANVLTF
TGTGCCAGCAGTGATACGTTCTCTGGGGCCAACGTCCTGACTTTC
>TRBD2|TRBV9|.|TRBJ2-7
CASSVNSGRQDEQYF
TGTGCCAGCAGCGTAAATAGCGGGAGACAAGACGAGCAGTACTTC
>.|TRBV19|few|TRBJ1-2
CATLPEAREYGYTF
TGTGCCACTCTCCCCGAAGCCCGGGAGTATGGCTACACCTTC
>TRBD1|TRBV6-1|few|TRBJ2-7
CASTLQGRTYEQYF
TGTGCCAGCACCTTACAGGGGAGAACGTACGAGCAGTACTTC
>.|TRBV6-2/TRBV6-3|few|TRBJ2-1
CASSYSAIREHNEQFF
TGTGCCAGCAGTTACTCTGCGATCCGGGAGCACAATGAGCAGTTCTTC
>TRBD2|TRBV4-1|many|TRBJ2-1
CASSQDGGSSYNEQFF
TGCGCCAGCAGCCAAGACGGGGGGAGTTCCTACAATGAGCAGTTCTTC
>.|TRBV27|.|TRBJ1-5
CASSLSKETGTNQPQHF
TGTGCCAGCAGTTTATCGAAGGAAACCGGGACCAATCAGCCCCAGCATTTT
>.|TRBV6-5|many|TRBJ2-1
CASSYSVGAGEQFF
TGTGCCAGCAGTTACTCAGTCGGGGCGGGTGAGCAGTTCTTC
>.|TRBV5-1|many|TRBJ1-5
CASSLASLGGPQHF
TGCGCCAGCAGCTTGGCCAGTCTGGGTGGGCCCCAGCATTTT
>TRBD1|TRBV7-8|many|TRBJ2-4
CASSPGTGGMNIQYF
TGTGCCAGCAGCCCTGGGACAGGGGGGATGAACATTCAGTACTTC
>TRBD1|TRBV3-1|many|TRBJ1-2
CASSQGQGVRYGYTF
TGTGCCAGCAGCCAGGGACAGGGGGTCCGCTATGGCTACACCTTC
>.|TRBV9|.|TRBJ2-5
CASSVSEGPETQYF
TGTGCCAGCAGCGTCTCTGAGGGTCCAGAGACCCAGTACTTC
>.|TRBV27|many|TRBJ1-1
CASSVGWRDTEAFF
TGTGCCAGCAGTGTAGGGTGGAGAGACACTGAAGCTTTCTTT
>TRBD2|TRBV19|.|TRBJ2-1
CASSVTSGSVNEQFF
TGTGCCAGTAGTGTTACTAGCGGGAGCGTCAATGAGCAGTTCTTC
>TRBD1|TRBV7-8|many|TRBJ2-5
CASSLWDPGQGKETQYF
TGTGCCAGCAGCCTATGGGATCCGGGACAGGGGAAAGAGACCCAGTACTTC
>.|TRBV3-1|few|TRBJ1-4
CATTRTGEKLFF
TGTGCCACCACTCGGACGGGTGAAAAACTGTTTTTT
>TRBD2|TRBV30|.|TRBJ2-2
CAWSVKGLGISGELFF
TGTGCCTGGAGTGTTAAGGGACTAGGGATTTCCGGGGAGCTGTTTTTT
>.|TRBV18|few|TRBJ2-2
CASSPLGAPGTGELFF
TGTGCCAGCTCACCATTGGGGGCGCCCGGCACCGGGGAGCTGTTTTTT
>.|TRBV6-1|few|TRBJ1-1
CASSEFTEMNTEAFF
TGTGCCAGCAGTGAGTTTACCGAAATGAACACTGAAGCTTTCTTT
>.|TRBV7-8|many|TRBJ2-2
CASSLALYWNTGELFF
TGTGCCAGCAGCCTTGCTCTCTATTGGAACACCGGGGAGCTGTTTTTT
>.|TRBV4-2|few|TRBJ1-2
CASSQATSQGHYGYTF
TGTGCCAGCAGCCAAGCCACTTCACAGGGTCACTATGGCTACACCTTC
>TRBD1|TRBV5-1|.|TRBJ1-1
CASSNSGTANTEAFF
TGCGCCAGCAGCAATTCCGGGACAGCGAACACTGAAGCTTTCTTT
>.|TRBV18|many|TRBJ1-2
CASSPTSGVYGYTF
TGTGCCAGCTCCCCAACCAGTGGGGTCTATGGCTACACCTTC
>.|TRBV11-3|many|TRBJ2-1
CASSPPGSDEQFF
TGTGCCAGCAGCCCTCCTGGTAGCGATGAGCAGTTCTTC
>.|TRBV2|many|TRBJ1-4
CASNWTRRNEKLFF
TGTGCCAGCAATTGGACAAGACGTAATGAAAAACTGTTTTTT